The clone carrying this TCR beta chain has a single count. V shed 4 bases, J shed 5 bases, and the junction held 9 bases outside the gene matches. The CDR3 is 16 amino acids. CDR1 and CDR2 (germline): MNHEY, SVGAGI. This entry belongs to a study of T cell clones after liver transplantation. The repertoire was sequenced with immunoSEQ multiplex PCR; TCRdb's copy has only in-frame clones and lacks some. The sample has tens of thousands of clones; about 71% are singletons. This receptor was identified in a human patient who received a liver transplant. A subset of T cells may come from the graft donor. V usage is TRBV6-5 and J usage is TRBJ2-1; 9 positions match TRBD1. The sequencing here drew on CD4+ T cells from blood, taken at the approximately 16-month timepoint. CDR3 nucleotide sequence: TGTGCCAGCAGTTCACATCGGGGGACAGGGAACAATGAGCAGTTCTTC. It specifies CASSSHRGTGNNEQFF.